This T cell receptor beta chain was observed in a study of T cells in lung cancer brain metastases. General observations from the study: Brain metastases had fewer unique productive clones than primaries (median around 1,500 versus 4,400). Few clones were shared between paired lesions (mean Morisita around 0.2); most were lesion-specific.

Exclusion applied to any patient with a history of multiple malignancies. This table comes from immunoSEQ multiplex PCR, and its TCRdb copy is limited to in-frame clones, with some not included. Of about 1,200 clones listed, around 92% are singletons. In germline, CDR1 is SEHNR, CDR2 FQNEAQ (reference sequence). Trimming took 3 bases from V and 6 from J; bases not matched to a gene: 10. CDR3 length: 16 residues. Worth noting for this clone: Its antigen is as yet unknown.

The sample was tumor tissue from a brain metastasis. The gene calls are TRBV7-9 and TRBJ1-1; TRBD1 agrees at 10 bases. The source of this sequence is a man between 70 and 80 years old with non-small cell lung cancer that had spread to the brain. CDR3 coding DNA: TGTGCCAGCAGCTTCGACAGGGGGCGAGGTTTAGCTGAAGCTTTCTTT. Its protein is CASSFDRGRGLAEAFF.